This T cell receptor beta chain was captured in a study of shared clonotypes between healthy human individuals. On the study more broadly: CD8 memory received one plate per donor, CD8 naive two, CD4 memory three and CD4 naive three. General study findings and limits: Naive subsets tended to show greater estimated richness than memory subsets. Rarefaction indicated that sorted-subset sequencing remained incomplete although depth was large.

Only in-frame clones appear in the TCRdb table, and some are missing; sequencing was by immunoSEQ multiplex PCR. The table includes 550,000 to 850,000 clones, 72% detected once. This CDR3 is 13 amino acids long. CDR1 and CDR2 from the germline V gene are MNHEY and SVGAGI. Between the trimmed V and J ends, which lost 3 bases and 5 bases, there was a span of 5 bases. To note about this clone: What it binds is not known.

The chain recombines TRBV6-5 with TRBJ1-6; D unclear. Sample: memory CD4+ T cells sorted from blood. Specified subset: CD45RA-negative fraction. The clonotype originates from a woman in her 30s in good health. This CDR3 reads CASSYMHNSPLHF. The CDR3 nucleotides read TGTGCCAGCAGTTATATGCATAATTCACCCCTCCACTTT.